This T cell receptor beta chain is from a study of cytomegalovirus exposure and HLA in healthy donors. Regarding the study as a whole: There were approximately 150 TCR beta chains listed as cytomegalovirus-associated. Certain sequence variants were highly shared and formed a cluster, and this cluster was likely a sequencing artifact.

Turning to this clone: The target antigen is unknown. At the DNA level, this CDR3 is encoded by other sequences in the same sample as well.

Healthy people donating bone marrow made up the donors. The PCR ran on 60 Vbeta and 13 Jbeta primers. This table comes from immunoSEQ multiplex PCR, and its TCRdb copy is limited to in-frame clones, with some not included. The table has 170,000 or so clones, about 80% seen once. The sample was PBMCs. The receptor was derived from a man aged 25-40 years in good health and CMV-seropositive.

CDR3 in DNA: TGTGCCAGCAGTTGGGGGGACAGGAGCACAGATACGCAGTATTTT. It encodes CASSWGDRSTDTQYF. The chain carries TRBV6-5 and TRBJ2-3; 8 nucleotides match TRBD1. The CDR3 runs to 15 residues. From germline, CDR1 is MNHEY and CDR2 SVGAGI. With 4 bases clipped from V and 0 bases from J, the junction kept 3 bases outside the gene matches.